The source of this TCR beta chain is a study of T cells in women clearing cervical HPV infection. The wider study: Cases: HPV16-related CIN3 or worse on histology, 2 invasive cancers.

immunoSEQ multiplex PCR used an average of about 1.3 ug genomic DNA. Sequencing used immunoSEQ multiplex PCR; TCRdb keeps in-frame clones, though not all of them. The clone table shows 30,000 to 45,000 clones, with the ten largest holding roughly 3.5%. Details on this clone: With the read ending 3 residues before the CDR3 end, the germline J gene is used to fill in that end.

From germline, CDR1 is SGHTA and CDR2 FQGNSA. Trimming left V 5 bases short and J 5 bases short, with 9 bases between. The CDR3 spans 12 residues. V usage is TRBV7-2 and J usage is TRBJ1-1; D possibly corresponds to TRBD1 (5 bases). The clonotype originates from a woman aged 18 to 69 with a cervical HPV16 infection that either progressed to CIN3+ or cleared (not recorded which). Specimen: blood buffy coat. The sequenced part of the CDR3 DNA is TGTGCCAGCAGCCGAGGGGTGACTGAA. Its protein product is CASSRGVTE. Given in full, the CDR3 is CASSRGVTEAFF.